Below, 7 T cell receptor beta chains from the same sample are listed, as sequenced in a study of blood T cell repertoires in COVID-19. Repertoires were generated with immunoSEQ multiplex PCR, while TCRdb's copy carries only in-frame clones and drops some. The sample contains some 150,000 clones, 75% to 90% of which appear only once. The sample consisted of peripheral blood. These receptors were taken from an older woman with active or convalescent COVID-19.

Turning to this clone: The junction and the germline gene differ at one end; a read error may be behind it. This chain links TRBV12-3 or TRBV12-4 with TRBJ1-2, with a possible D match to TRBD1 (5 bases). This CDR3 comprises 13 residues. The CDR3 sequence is CASGASTFRGYAF. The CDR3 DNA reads TGTGCCAGCGGGGCCTCCACCTTCCGAGGCTACGCCTTC.

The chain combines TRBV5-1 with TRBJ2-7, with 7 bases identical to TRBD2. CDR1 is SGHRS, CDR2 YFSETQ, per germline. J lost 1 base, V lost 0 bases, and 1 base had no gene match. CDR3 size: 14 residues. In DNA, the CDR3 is TGCGCCAGCAGCTTGGTGGGGGGGTCCTACGAGCAGTACTTC. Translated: CASSLVGGSYEQYF.

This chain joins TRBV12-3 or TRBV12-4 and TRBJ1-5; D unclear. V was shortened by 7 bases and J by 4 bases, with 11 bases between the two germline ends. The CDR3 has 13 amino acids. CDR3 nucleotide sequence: TGTGCCAGCACCTGGACTGGGAATCAGCCCCAGCATTTT. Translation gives CASTWTGNQPQHF.

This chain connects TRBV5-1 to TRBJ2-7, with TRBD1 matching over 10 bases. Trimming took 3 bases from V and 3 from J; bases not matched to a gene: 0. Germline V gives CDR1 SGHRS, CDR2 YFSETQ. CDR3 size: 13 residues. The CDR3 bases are TGCGCCAGCAGCTGGGACAGGGGCTACGAGCAGTACTTC. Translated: CASSWDRGYEQYF.

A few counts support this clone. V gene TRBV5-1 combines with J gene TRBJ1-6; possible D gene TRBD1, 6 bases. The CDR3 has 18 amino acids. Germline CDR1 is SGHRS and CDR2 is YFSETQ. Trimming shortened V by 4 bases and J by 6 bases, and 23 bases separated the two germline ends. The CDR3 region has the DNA TGCGCCAGCAGCGCGAGCCGCGTCAGGACAGCAGTTAATTCACCCCTCCACTTT. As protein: CASSASRVRTAVNSPLHF.

CDR3 nucleotides: TGCGCCAGCAGCTCGGGACAGGGGTACACCGGGGAGCTGTTTTTT. Amino acid sequence: CASSSGQGYTGELFF. The J gene is TRBJ2-2, the V gene TRBV5-1, with 10 bases aligning to TRBD1. CDR3 length: 15 residues. Germline-derived CDR1 and CDR2 are SGHRS and YFSETQ. After removal of 3 bases from V and 3 bases from J, the junction contained 2 bases not matched to a gene. The entire variable domain, with the rest obtained from reference TRBV5-1 and TRBJ2-2, is as follows: KAGVTQTPRYLIKTRGQQVTLSCSPISGHRSVSWYQQTPGQGLQFLFEYFSETQRNKGNFPGRFSGRQFSNSRSEMNVSTLELGDSALYLCASSSGQGYTGELFFGEGSRLTVL.

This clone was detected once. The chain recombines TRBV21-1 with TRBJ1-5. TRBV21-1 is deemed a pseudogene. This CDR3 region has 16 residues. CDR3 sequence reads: CASSDNSGRPNQPQHF. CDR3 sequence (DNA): TGTGCCAGCAGCGATAACTCCGGGAGACCCAATCAGCCCCAGCATTTT.